The present T cell receptor beta chain was sequenced within a study of vaccination and CD4 T cells after COVID-19. Study-level background: SARS-CoV-2 was confirmed by nasal swab PCR; disease was mild in several, severe in one. Six males and four females, two of them Hispanic, were enrolled as convalescents.

Study-wide results and caveats: Within convalescent individuals, 304 out of 307 vaccine-specific clones proved to be spike mono-reactive.

Cultured CD4+ T cell DNA was sequenced using the Oncomine TCR Beta short-read assay. TCRdb re-called the PCR reads through MiXCR, storing one row per CDR3 protein. The sample lists about 15,000 distinct CDR3 sequences, approximately 45% occurring once. The V end lost 5 bases, the J end lost 3 bases, and 8 bases lay between the germline ends. Germline values: CDR1 LNHNV, CDR2 YYDKDF (reference sequence). This CDR3 spans 13 amino acids. Treatment specified: approximately 10-day PBMC culture with coronavirus spike peptide pools or control peptides (ViraFEST assay). Following expansion of antigen-specific T cells with peptide pools, ViraFEST then sequenced TCRs. In the case of this clonotype: Its antigen remains unidentified.

The V and J genes are TRBV15 and TRBJ1-5; no definite D call. Specimen: CD4+ T cells from blood, cultured in vitro, collected before SARS-CoV-2 vaccination. This sequence was found in a human donor who had recovered from COVID-19. CDR3 protein: CATSPEDNQPQHF. CDR3 sequence (DNA): TGTGCCACCAGCCCTGAGGACAATCAGCCCCAGCATTTT.